The 15 T cell receptor beta chains below come from one sample, sequenced in a study of T-cell reconstitution after alpha-beta-depleted transplantation in children. During its preparation, the TCRbeta library received unique molecular identifiers. Each CDR3 protein is one row after TCRdb ran MiXCR on the PCR reads. This table has 190,000 or so distinct CDR3 sequences, about 6.4% appearing once. The sample consisted of PBMCs from the stem cell graft donor, taken from the stem cell graft. The receptors were sampled from a human donor who donated a stem cell graft to a child with Wiskott-Aldrich syndrome.

This clonotype was seen many times. The V call is TRBV24-1, the J call TRBJ2-7, with TRBD2 matching over 14 bases. The V and J ends lost 10 bases and 0 bases, in that order; junction bases with no gene match: 13. Germline CDR1 is KGHDR and CDR2 is SFDVKD. The CDR3 runs to 18 residues. In DNA form, the CDR3 reads TGTGCCACTCTCGATAGAGGGACTAGCGGGAGTAACTCCTACGAGCAGTACTTC. Translated, it gives CATLDRGTSGSNSYEQYF.

As for this clonotype: The junction differs from germline at one of its ends, possibly a read error. The chain carries TRBV2 and TRBJ2-2; 9 bases are shared with TRBD1. The CDR3 totals 19 residues. Germline CDR1 reads SNHLY; CDR2 reads FYNNEI. The CDR3 region has the DNA TGTACCAGCAGTCCCCCGACAGGGGGTATTTTCGCGAACACCGGGGAGCTGTTTTTT. It codes for CTSSPPTGGIFANTGELFF. The entire variable domain, with the rest obtained from reference TRBV2 and TRBJ2-2, is as follows: EPEVTQTPSHQVTQMGQEVILRCVPISNHLYFYWYRQILGQKVEFLVSFYNNEISEKSEIFDDQFSVERPDGSNFTLKIRSTKLEDSAMYFCTSSPPTGGIFANTGELFFGEGSRLTVL.

This clonotype was seen a handful of times. The chain links TRBV7-6 to TRBJ2-7; no firm D call. Germline assignment: CDR1 SGHVS and CDR2 FNYEAQ. The CDR3 has 14 residues. V was cut by 0 bases and J by 3 bases, with 9 bases left in between. CDR3: CASSLALKDYEQYF. The CDR3 nucleotides read TGTGCCAGCAGCTTAGCTTTAAAAGACTACGAGCAGTACTTC.

V gene TRBV5-1 combines with J gene TRBJ2-2; no clear D. Trimming shortened V by 0 bases and J by 7 bases, and 7 bases separated the two germline ends. Germline V gives CDR1 SGHRS, CDR2 YFSETQ. This CDR3 spans 13 amino acids. In DNA, the CDR3 is TGCGCCAGCAGCTTGGATGTGGACGGGGAGCTGTTTTTT. It yields the protein CASSLDVDGELFF.

This clonotype was observed at least ten times. The chain uses TRBV12-3 or TRBV12-4 and TRBJ2-7; 7 bases map to TRBD1. Trimming took 7 bases from V and 1 from J; bases not matched to a gene: 7. This CDR3 is 14 amino acids long. In nucleotides, the CDR3 is TGTGCCAGCACTCTGGGACAGTTGTCCTACGAGCAGTACTTC. It codes for CASTLGQLSYEQYF.

The table lists this clonotype with a few counts. The chain links TRBV7-2 to TRBJ2-3; TRBD1 aligns across 7 bases. CDR1 and CDR2 from the germline V gene are SGHTA and FQGNSA. CDR3 size: 12 residues. V shed 4 bases and J 7 bases; nucleotides not matched to a gene: 2. CDR3 in DNA: TGTGCCAGCAGCTCGACAGGGTATACGCAGTATTTT. Protein: CASSSTGYTQYF.

This clonotype was detected many times. This chain connects TRBV12-3 or TRBV12-4 to TRBJ1-5; D ambiguous. V gave up 3 bases and J gave up 5 bases, with 8 bases separating them. The CDR3 runs to 13 residues. CDR3 loop: CASSLAQDQPQHF. The CDR3 nucleotides are TGTGCCAGCAGTTTGGCCCAGGATCAGCCCCAGCATTTT.

Ten or more counts support this clonotype. The chain couples TRBV9 to TRBJ2-5, with D perhaps TRBD2 (6 bases). The CDR3 is made up of 15 amino acids. V was trimmed by 5 bases and J by 5 bases, leaving 19 bases between them. The V gene's germline CDR1 is SGDLS and CDR2 YYNGEE. The CDR3 DNA follows: TGTGCCAGCAGGCGGGGCACAGCGGAGGCGGAGACCCAGTACTTC. Amino acid sequence: CASRRGTAEAETQYF.

This clonotype was detected a few times. This rearrangement joins TRBV20-1 to TRBJ1-2; D uncertain. Germline CDR1 is DFQATT and CDR2 is SNEGSKA (reference sequence). The CDR3 consists of 11 residues. Trimming cost V 5 bases and J 6 bases, with 10 bases left between them. CDR3 bases: TGCAGTGCTCAAGGAGCTCATGGCTACACCTTC. It specifies CSAQGAHGYTF.

This clonotype was counted a few times. The CDR3 nucleotides are TGTGCCAGCAGTAAATCGGGACTCACCTACGAGCAGTACTTC. Its translation is CASSKSGLTYEQYF. The V and J genes are TRBV2 and TRBJ2-7, with a weak D call TRBD2 (6 bases). The CDR3 has 14 amino acids. Germline CDR1 SNHLY, CDR2 FYNNEI. Deletions cut 5 bases from V and 2 bases from J, with 13 bases between.

This clonotype was detected many times. V is TRBV20-1 and J is TRBJ2-7, with D perhaps matching TRBD1 or TRBD2 (5 bases each). Trimming shortened V by 5 bases and J by 1 base, and 12 bases separated the two germline ends. This CDR3 has 13 amino acids. CDR1 is DFQATT and CDR2 is SNEGSKA in the germline V gene (reference sequence). The CDR3 here is CSAPGTASYEQYF. In nucleotides, the CDR3 is TGCAGTGCTCCCGGGACGGCATCCTACGAGCAGTACTTC.

This clonotype has a count of ten or more. The genes are TRBV7-9 and TRBJ1-3, with TRBD1 matching 7 bases. V was clipped by 0 bases and J by 6 bases; unmatched bases: 2. The V gene's germline CDR1 is SEHNR and CDR2 FQNEAQ (reference sequence). The CDR3 has 14 residues. CDR3 amino acids: CASSLADRINTIYF. Written as DNA, the CDR3 is TGTGCCAGCAGCTTAGCGGACAGGATAAACACCATATATTTT.

This clonotype has a count of ten or more. The J gene is TRBJ1-2, the V gene TRBV20-1; weak D call: TRBD1 (5 bases). CDR1 and CDR2 from the germline V gene are DFQATT and SNEGSKA (reference sequence). The CDR3 spans 12 residues. V gave up 6 bases and J gave up 4 bases, with 12 bases separating them. The DNA for the CDR3 is TGCAGTGCCTCACGGGGGGGCTATGGCTACACCTTC. It is translated as CSASRGGYGYTF.

This clonotype has a count of ten or more. The chain has TRBV12-3 or TRBV12-4 and TRBJ2-7, with unresolved D. The CDR3 runs to 16 residues. V gave up 1 base and J gave up 9 bases, with 22 bases separating them. This chain's CDR3 is CASSLGARTLSDVQYF. In DNA form, the CDR3 reads TGTGCCAGCAGTTTAGGGGCACGAACTCTTTCGGACGTGCAGTACTTC.

This clonotype has a count of ten or more. J is TRBJ2-7 and V is TRBV14; no clear D gene. CDR3 length equals 12 residues. Germline CDR1 reads SGHDN; CDR2 reads FVKESK. V lost 4 bases and J lost 5, with 9 bases in between. The CDR3 loop reads CASSLIGHEQYF. CDR3 in DNA: TGTGCCAGCAGCCTAATCGGCCACGAGCAGTACTTC.